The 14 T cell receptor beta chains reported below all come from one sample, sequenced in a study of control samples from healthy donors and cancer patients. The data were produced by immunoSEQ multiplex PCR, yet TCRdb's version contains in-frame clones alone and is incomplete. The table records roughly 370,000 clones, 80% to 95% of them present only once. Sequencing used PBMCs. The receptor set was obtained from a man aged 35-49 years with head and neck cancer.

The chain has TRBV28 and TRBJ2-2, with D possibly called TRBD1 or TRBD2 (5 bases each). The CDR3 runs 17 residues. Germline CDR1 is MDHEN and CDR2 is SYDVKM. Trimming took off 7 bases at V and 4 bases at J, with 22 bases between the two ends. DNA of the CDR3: TGTGCCAGCATCGTTAACCTGGGGCTAGCAGGCACCGGGGAGCTGTTTTTT. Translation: CASIVNLGLAGTGELFF.

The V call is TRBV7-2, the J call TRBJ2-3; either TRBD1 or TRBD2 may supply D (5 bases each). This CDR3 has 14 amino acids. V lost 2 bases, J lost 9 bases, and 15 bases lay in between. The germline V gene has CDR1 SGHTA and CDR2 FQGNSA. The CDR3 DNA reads TGTGCCAGCAGCTTACGGCAGGGAGTCCTAACGCAGTATTTT. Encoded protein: CASSLRQGVLTQYF.

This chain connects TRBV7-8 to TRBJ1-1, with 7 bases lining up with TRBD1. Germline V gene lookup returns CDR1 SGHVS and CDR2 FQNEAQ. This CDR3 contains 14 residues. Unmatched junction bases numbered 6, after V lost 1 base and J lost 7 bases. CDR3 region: CASSLGSGTDEAFF. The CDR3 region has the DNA TGTGCCAGCAGCTTAGGATCCGGGACAGATGAAGCTTTCTTT.

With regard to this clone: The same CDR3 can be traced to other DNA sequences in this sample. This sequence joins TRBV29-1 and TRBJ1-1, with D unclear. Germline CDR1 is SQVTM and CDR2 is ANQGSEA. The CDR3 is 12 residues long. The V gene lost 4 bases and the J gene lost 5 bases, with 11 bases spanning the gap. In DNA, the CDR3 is TGCAGCGTTGGAACGGGAAATACTGAAGCTTTCTTT. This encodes CSVGTGNTEAFF.

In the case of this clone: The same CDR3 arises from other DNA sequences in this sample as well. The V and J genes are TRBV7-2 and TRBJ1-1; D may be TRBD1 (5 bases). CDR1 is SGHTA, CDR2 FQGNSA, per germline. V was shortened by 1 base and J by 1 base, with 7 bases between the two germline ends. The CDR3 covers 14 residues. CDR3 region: CASSLVGENTEAFF. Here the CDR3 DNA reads TGTGCCAGCAGCTTAGTAGGGGAGAACACTGAAGCTTTCTTT.

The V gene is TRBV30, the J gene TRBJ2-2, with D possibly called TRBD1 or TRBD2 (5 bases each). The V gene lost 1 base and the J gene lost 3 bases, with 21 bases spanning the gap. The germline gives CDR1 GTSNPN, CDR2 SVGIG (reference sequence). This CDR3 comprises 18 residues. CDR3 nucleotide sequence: TGTGCCTGGAGTGGGGACGGGGCTAGCTGGACCGACACCGGGGAGCTGTTTTTT. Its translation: CAWSGDGASWTDTGELFF.

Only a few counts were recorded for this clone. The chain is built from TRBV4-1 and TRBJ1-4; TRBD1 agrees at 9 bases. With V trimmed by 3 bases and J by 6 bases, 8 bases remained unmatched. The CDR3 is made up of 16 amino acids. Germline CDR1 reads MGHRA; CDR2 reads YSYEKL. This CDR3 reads CASSQAGQGRYEKLFF. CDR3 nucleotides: TGCGCCAGCAGCCAGGCTGGACAGGGGCGTTATGAAAAACTGTTTTTT.

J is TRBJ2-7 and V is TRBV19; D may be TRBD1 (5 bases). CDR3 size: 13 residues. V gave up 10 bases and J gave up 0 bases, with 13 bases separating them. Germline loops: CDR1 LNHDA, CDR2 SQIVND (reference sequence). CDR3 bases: TGTGCCACTACAGGACCGAGCTCCTACGAGCAGTACTTC. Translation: CATTGPSSYEQYF.

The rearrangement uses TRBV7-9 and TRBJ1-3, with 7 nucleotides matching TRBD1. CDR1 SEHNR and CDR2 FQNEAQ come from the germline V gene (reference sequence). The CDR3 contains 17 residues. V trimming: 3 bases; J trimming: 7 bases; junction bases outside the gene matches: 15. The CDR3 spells CASSFRTGQDTRNTIYF. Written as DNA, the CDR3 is TGTGCCAGCAGCTTTAGGACCGGACAGGACACGCGGAACACCATATATTTT.

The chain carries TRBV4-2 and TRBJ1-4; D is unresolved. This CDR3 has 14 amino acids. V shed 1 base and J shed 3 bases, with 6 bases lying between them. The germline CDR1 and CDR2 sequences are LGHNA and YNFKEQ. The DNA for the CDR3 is TGTGCCAGCAGCCAAGGACGGGCTAATGAAAAACTGTTTTTT. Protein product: CASSQGRANEKLFF.

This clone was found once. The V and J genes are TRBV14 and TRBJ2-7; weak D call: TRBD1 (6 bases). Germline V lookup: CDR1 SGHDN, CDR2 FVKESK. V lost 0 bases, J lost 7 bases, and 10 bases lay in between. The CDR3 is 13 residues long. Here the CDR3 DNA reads TGTGCCAGCAGCCAAGATGCAACAGGGGAGCAGTACTTC. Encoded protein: CASSQDATGEQYF.

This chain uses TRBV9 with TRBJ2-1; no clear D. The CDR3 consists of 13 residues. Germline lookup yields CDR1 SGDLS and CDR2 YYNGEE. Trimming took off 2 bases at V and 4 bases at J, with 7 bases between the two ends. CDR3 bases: TGTGCCAGCAGCGTTTCCGGATACAATGAGCAGTTCTTC. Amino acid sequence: CASSVSGYNEQFF.

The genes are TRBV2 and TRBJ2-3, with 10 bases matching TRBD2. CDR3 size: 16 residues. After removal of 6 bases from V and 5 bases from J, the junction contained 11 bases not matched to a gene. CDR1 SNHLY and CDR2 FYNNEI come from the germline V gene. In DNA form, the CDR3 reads TGTGCCAGCAGAGTAGCGGGAGGATCCATAAAAGATACGCAGTATTTT. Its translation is CASRVAGGSIKDTQYF.

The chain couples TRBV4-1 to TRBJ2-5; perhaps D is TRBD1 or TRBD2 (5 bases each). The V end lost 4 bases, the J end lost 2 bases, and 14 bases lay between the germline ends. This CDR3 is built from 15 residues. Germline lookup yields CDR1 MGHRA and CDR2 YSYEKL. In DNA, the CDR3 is TGCGCCAGCAGCCGGGACGGGTATCCTCAAGAGACCCAGTACTTC. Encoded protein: CASSRDGYPQETQYF.